Given below is one T cell receptor (beta chain) in context. The antigen is undetermined. The naive CD8 fraction comprised CD45RO-negative cells positively selected for CCR7 and excluded terminally differentiated effector memory CD45RA+ cells. Generated by immunoSEQ multiplex PCR, the TCRdb table keeps only in-frame clones and is missing some. The repertoire holds about 580,000 clones, about 98% seen once, with 0.3% to 0.35% in the top ten. The data derive from a study of shared clonotypes between healthy human individuals. The study, taken as a whole, reports: Some clonotypes were shared by all four sorted-subset donors, while others were not shared. The non-shared ones had lower generation probabilities than the shared ones.

Germline CDR1 LGHNA, CDR2 YSLEER. Trimming stripped 1 base from V and 2 bases from J, with 3 bases between. This CDR3 region has 13 residues. The source material was naive CD8+ T cells sorted from blood. The sequence was collected from a man aged 25 to 40 in good health. This chain uses TRBV4-3 with TRBJ2-1, with D uncertain. The CDR3 DNA sequence: TGCGCCAGCAGCCAAGGACCCTACAATGAGCAGTTCTTC. Translating gives CASSQGPYNEQFF.